Listed below are T cell receptor beta chains from one sample, sequenced in a study of shared clonotypes between healthy human individuals. The assay was immunoSEQ multiplex PCR, and TCRdb's table has in-frame clones only and misses some. The table records about 1 million clones, about three quarters of them present only once. Sequencing used memory CD4+ T cells sorted from blood. These TCRs come from a young man in good health. Both conserved end residues are part of each CDR3. Rows may omit the clone size; those that give it use once, few, many or a size class.

TRBV21-1,NA,CASSPSTSGILPYEQYF
TRBV7-4,NA,CASSPNHKGHSNQPQHF
TRBV5-4,NA,CASSNSRGSTDTQYF
TRBV5-1,NA,CASSLGLVPGELFF
TRBV19,NA,CASSMAASSGNTIYF
TRBV18,NA,CASSPDKEPQHF
TRBV4-3,NA,CASSQGQGKRGGEKLFF
TRBV6-1,many,CASRPTGYEQYF
TRBV6-1,NA,CASRQEINYGYTF
TRBV30,NA,CAWSRQGSDEQYF
TRBV7-2,NA,CASSLEKGSNEQYF
TRBV6-6,NA,CASSYGPANEQFF
TRBV21-1,NA,CASSRDRGLETQYF
TRBV9,once,CASSPTGTGRNEQFF
TRBV4-1,NA,CASREQGARGYTF
TRBV5-5,NA,CASSLNRDNGYTF
TRBV5-1,NA,CASSLEGAGSGELFF
TRBV7-2,NA,CASATKGGGSYEQYF
TRBV4-1,few,CASSLRQEGNTIYF
TRBV7-2,NA,CASSLAGFGNTIYF
TRBV25-1,few,CASSEAGAGRVQQYF
TRBV5-1,NA,CASRPGTDNYGYTF
TRBV5-6,NA,CASSLVGSVTRADTQYF
TRBV4-3,NA,CASSQESGYTGELFF
TRBV11-2,NA,CASGLLAASTDTQYF
TRBV7-2,NA,CASSLLQGATEAFF
TRBV25-1,NA,CASFGQGAYNEQFF
TRBV30,NA,CAWSPRTGPVGYTF
TRBV4-1,NA,CASSLSGSTDTQYF
TRBV30,few,CAWSVSGSKETQYF
TRBV19,NA,CASSIADTQYF
TRBV11-2,few,CASSPQRMLRTDTQYF
TRBV29-1,NA,CSVGPGHATEQYF
TRBV5-4,NA,CASSSGQGAGNEKLFF
TRBV9,NA,CASSRGAQETQYF
TRBV4-1,NA,CASSIPWGAVDSPLHF
TRBV19,NA,CASSTWTGANTEAFF
TRBV5-6,NA,CASSLISQNQETQYF
TRBV7-9,NA,CASSLRDTEAFF
TRBV7-9,NA,CAREGDRVNTEAFF
TRBV5-6,NA,CASSFSYREPRNTEAFF
TRBV5-5,many,CASSLAPGQGAYEQYF
TRBV27,NA,CASSRQVTGELFF
TRBV4-1,NA,CASSLSRHRDSNNSPLHF
TRBV25-1,NA,CASRREKGPPSYNEQFF
TRBV6-7,once,CASSFQQTYEQYF
TRBV6-6,NA,CASRYYGLAGGETQYF
TRBV28,NA,CASSSTGGLAGVKEQYF
TRBV12-5,NA,CASGLVLLGGNQPQHF
TRBV4-3,NA,CASSQGVLNEQFF
TRBV30,NA,CAWTYRKEAFF
TRBV5-1,NA,CASSPGGSQETQYF
TRBV5-4,NA,CASSQTGTSMYTQYF
TRBV7-3,NA,CASSGRLVVNEQFF
TRBV9,NA,CASSPTGDTQYF
TRBV28,NA,CASRLQGTSPGNTIYF
TRBV25-1,NA,CASNYGQGNTIYF